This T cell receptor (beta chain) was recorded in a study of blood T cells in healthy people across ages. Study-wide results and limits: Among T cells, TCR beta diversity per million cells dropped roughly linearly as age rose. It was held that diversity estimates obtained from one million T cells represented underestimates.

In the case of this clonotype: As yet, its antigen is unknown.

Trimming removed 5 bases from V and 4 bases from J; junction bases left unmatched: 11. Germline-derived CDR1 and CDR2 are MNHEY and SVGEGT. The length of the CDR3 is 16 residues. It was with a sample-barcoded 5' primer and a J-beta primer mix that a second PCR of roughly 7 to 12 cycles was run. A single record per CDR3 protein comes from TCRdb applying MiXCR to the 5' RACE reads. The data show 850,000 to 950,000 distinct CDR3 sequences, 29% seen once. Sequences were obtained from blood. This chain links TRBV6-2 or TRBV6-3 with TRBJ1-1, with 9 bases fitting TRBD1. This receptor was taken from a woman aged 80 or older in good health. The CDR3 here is CASSGKQGAPSTEAFF. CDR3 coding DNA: TGTGCCAGCAGTGGAAAACAGGGGGCGCCGAGCACTGAAGCTTTCTTT.